These 6 T cell receptor beta chains share one sample of origin, sequenced in a study of shared clonotypes between healthy human individuals. Profiling relied on immunoSEQ multiplex PCR, and the TCRdb table lists in-frame clones only, not all of them. In the table there are fewer than 3 million clones, about nine tenths of which are singletons. The sample consisted of naive CD4+ T cells from PBMCs. The sample's subset: CD45RA+ positively selected. The receptors come from a man aged 18 to 35 in good health. Some clones in this sample may be carry-over from other donors' samples.

J is TRBJ2-7 and V is TRBV5-5, with D hard to call. The V end lost 2 bases, the J end lost 3 bases, and 3 bases lay between the germline ends. The germline V gene has CDR1 SGHKS and CDR2 YYEKEE (reference sequence). The CDR3 spans 11 residues. This chain's CDR3 is CASSFDYEQYF. The DNA of the CDR3 is TGTGCCAGCAGCTTCGACTACGAGCAGTACTTC.

V gene TRBV6-5 combines with J gene TRBJ1-3, with 7 nucleotides matching TRBD1. Trimming cost V 6 bases and J 0 bases; bases outside gene matches: 5. Germline V gene data show CDR1 as MNHEY and CDR2 as SVGAGI. The CDR3 loop spans 15 amino acids. DNA for the CDR3: TGTGCCAGCAGCCGATCAGGGGGCTCTGGAAACACCATATATTTT. Its protein is CASSRSGGSGNTIYF.

The gene calls are TRBV6-5 and TRBJ2-3, with TRBD2 identical over 7 bases. CDR3 size: 15 residues. Looked up from germline, CDR1 is MNHEY and CDR2 is SVGAGI. Trimming took 2 bases from V and 0 from J; bases not matched to a gene: 2. CDR3 protein: CASSYAAGSTDTQYF. CDR3 nucleotides: TGTGCCAGCAGTTACGCAGCGGGAAGCACAGATACGCAGTATTTT.

This chain connects TRBV14 to TRBJ1-2, with TRBD1 matching 7 bases. The CDR3 covers 16 residues. Germline V gene lookup returns CDR1 SGHDN and CDR2 FVKESK. The J segment lost 3 bases and the V segment lost 4 bases, leaving 11 bases of the junction unmatched. The CDR3 is CASSLYASRGDYGYTF. Written as DNA, the CDR3 is TGTGCCAGCAGCCTATATGCGTCCAGGGGGGACTATGGCTACACCTTC.

J is TRBJ2-7 and V is TRBV4-1; TRBD1 matches 9 bases. CDR1 MGHRA and CDR2 YSYEKL come from the germline V gene. Trimming cost V 4 bases and J 3 bases; bases outside gene matches: 13. The CDR3 has 17 amino acids. CDR3: CASSPNRGTGPSYEQYF. CDR3 in DNA: TGCGCCAGCAGCCCCAACCGAGGGACAGGGCCGAGCTACGAGCAGTACTTC.

V is TRBV5-1 and J is TRBJ2-5; D assignment may be TRBD1 or TRBD2 (5 bases each). CDR3 length equals 15 residues. CDR1 SGHRS and CDR2 YFSETQ come from the germline V gene. V lost 1 base and J lost 1, with 11 bases in between. CDR3 protein: CASSLYEGLQETQYF. DNA of the CDR3: TGCGCCAGCAGCTTGTATGAGGGGCTCCAAGAGACCCAGTACTTC.